This T cell receptor (beta chain) is from a study of T cell responses to AZD1222 COVID-19 vaccine. Study-level points and caveats: The study identified only 6 or 7 AZD1222 recipients as seropositive at baseline. Without day 14 samples, only post-peak T cell repertoires were studied. Spike was spanned by vaccine-associated CD4 TCRs, with dominance at 160-218 and 743-854.

The table came from immunoSEQ multiplex PCR; TCRdb's copy has only in-frame clones and leaves some out. The sample includes about 180,000 clones, around 90% of them seen just once. Trimming removed 5 bases from V and 3 bases from J, with 22 bases in between. Germline loops: CDR1 SGHAT, CDR2 FQNNGV. There are 18 residues in the CDR3. Details on this clone: Its antigen remains unknown.

The V gene is TRBV11-2, the J gene TRBJ2-2; a weak D match, TRBD1 (6 bases). This sequence originates from an adult who received the AZD1222 COVID-19 vaccine. The specimen was peripheral blood, collected 28 days after the second AZD1222 dose. In DNA, the CDR3 is TGTGCCAGCAGCGATCTACCCCAGGGGTCGTGGTACACCGGGGAGCTGTTTTTT. Its translation: CASSDLPQGSWYTGELFF. Supplemented by reference TRBV11-2 and TRBJ2-2, the full variable domain reads EAGVAQSPRYKIIEKRQSVAFWCNPISGHATLYWYQQILGQGPKLLIQFQNNGVVDDSQLPKDRFSAERLKGVDSTLKIQPAKLEDSAVYLCASSDLPQGSWYTGELFFGEGSRLTVL.